In this sample, the clone carrying this T cell receptor (beta chain) turned up a few times. The CDR3 contains 14 residues. V was trimmed by 4 bases and J by 5 bases, leaving 11 bases between them. This sample stems from a study of T-cell memory formation after mild COVID-19. TCRdb redid the calling of the 5' RACE reads with MiXCR, one entry per CDR3 protein. The sample holds about 270,000 distinct CDR3 sequences, about a sixth seen once. J is TRBJ2-2 and V is TRBV12-3 or TRBV12-4; D is undetermined. Sequencing input: PBMCs or a T cell subset sorted from them (not recorded which). The clonotype comes from a man aged 18 to 29 who had mild COVID-19 (a few samples of this study predate the infection). Cell type and time point are not known. CDR3 loop: CASSSGGLTGELFF. The CDR3 nucleotides read TGTGCCAGCAGTTCGGGCGGTTTAACCGGGGAGCTGTTTTTT.